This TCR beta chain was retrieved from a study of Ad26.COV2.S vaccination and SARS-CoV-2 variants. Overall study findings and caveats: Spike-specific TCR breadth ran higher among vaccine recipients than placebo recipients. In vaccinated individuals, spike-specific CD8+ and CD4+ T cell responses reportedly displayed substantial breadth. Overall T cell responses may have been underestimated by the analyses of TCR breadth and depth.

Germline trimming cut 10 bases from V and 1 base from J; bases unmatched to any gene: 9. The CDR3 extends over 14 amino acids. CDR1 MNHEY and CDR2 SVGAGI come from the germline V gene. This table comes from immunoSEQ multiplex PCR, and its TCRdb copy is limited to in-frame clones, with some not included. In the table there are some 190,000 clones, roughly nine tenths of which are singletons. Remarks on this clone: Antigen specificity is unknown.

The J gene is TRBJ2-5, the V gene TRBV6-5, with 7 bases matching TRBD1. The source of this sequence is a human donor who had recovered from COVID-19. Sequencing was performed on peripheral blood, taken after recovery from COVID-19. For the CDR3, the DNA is TGTGCCACCAGGGACAGAAATACCCAAGAGACCCAGTACTTC. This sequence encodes CATRDRNTQETQYF.